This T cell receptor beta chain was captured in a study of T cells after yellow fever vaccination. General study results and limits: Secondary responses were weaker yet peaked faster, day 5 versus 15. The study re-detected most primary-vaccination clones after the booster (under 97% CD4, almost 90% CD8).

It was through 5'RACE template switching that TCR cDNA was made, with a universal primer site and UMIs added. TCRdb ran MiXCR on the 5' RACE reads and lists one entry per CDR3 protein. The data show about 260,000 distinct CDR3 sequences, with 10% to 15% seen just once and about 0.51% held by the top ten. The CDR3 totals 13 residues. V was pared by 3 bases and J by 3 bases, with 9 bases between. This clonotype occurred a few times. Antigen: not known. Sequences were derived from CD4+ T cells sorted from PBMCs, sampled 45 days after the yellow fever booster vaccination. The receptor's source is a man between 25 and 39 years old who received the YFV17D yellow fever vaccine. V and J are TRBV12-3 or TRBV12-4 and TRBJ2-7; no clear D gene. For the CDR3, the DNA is TGTGCCAGCAGTTTGAGCACTTACTACGAGCAGTACTTC. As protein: CASSLSTYYEQYF.